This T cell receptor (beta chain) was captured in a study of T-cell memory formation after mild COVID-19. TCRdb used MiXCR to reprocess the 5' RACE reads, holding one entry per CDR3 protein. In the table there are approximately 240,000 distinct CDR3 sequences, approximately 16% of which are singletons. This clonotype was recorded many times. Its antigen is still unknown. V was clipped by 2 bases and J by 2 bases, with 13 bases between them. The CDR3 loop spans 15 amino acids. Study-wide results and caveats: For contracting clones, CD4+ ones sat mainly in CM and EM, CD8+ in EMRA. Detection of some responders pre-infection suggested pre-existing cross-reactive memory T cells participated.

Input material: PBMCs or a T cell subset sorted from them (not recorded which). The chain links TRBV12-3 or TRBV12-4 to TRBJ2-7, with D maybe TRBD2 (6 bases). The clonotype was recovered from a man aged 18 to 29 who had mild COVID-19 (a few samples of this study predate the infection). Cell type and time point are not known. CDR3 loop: CASSLLGLRTYEQYF. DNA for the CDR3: TGTGCCAGCAGTTTATTGGGACTGAGAACCTACGAGCAGTACTTC.